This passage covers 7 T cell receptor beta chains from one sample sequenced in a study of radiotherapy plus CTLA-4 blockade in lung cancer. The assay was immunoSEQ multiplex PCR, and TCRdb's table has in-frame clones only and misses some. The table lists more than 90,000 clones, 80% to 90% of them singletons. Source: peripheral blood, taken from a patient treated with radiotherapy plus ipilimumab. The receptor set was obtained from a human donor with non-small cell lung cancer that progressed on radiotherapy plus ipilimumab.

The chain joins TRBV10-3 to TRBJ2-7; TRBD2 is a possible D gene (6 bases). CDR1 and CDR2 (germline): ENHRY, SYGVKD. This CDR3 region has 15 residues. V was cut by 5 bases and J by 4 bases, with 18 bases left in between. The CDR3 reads CAISLFRSGQYEQYF. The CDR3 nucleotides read TGTGCCATCAGTCTTTTCCGTAGCGGCCAGTACGAGCAGTACTTC.

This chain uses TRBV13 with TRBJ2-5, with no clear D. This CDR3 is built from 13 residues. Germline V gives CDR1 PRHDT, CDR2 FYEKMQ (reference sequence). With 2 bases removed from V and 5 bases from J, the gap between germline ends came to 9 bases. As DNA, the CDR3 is TGTGCCAGCAGCTTAAGTAGTTCCGAGACCCAGTACTTC. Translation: CASSLSSSETQYF.

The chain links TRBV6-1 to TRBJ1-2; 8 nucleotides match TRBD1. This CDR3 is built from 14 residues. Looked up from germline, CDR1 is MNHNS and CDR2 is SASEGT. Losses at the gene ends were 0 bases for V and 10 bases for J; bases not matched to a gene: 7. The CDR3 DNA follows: TGTGCCAGCAGTGAAGCGTGGCAGGGGGCAGACTACACCTTC. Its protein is CASSEAWQGADYTF.

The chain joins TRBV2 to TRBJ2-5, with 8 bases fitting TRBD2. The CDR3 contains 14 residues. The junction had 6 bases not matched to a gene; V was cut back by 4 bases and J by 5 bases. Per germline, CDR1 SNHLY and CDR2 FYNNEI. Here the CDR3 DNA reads TGTGCCAGCAGTGGGAACGGACTAGCTGAGACCCAGTACTTC. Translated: CASSGNGLAETQYF.

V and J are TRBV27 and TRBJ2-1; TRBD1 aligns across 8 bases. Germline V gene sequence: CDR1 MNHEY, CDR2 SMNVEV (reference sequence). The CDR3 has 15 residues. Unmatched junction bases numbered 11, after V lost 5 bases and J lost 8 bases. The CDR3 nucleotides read TGTGCCAGCAGTGAGAAGACAGGGGCGGGCGATGAGCAGTTCTTC. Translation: CASSEKTGAGDEQFF.

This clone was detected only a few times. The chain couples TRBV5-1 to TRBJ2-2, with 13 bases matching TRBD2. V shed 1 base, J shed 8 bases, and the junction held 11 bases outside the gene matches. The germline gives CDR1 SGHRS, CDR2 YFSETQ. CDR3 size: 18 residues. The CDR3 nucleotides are TGCGCCAGCAGCTTGACCGGACTAGCGGGAGTGGGAAAGGGGGAGCTGTTTTTT. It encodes CASSLTGLAGVGKGELFF.

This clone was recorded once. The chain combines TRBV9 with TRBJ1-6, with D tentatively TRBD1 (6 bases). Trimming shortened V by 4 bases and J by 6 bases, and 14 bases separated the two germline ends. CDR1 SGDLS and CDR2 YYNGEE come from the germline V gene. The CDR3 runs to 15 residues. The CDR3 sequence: CASSSLGQINSPLHF. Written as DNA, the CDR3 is TGTGCCAGCAGCTCCCTCGGACAGATTAATTCACCCCTCCACTTT.